These 10 T cell receptor beta chains originate from one sample sequenced in a study of blood T cells in healthy people across ages. A second PCR of 7 to 11 cycles used a sample-barcoded 5' primer and a J-beta primer mix. One entry per CDR3 protein results from TCRdb running MiXCR on the 5' RACE reads. The sample consists of hundreds of thousands of distinct CDR3 sequences, 58% of them appearing once. The material sequenced was blood. The receptor set was obtained from a man in his thirties or forties in good health.

The chain couples TRBV29-1 to TRBJ2-5, with TRBD1 matching over 7 bases. Germline values: CDR1 SQVTM, CDR2 ANQGSEA. J was trimmed by 3 bases and V by 1 base; bases with no gene match: 14. The CDR3 is 17 residues long. CDR3 region: CSVEGSAGPGQKETQYF. The CDR3 coding sequence is TGCAGCGTTGAAGGCTCGGCGGGCCCGGGACAGAAAGAGACCCAGTACTTC.

This clonotype came up a few times. The chain employs TRBV4-3 and TRBJ2-3; no clear D. The CDR3 runs 13 residues. Germline assignment: CDR1 LGHNA and CDR2 YSLEER. Trimming pared 3 bases from V and 5 bases from J, leaving 9 bases between. The CDR3 reads CASSHPDGDTQYF. CDR3 in DNA: TGCGCCAGCAGCCACCCTGACGGAGATACGCAGTATTTT.

The chain employs TRBV4-3 and TRBJ2-1; 9 bases map to TRBD2. V dropped 0 bases and J dropped 3; count of bases not matched to a gene: 9. Germline CDR1 and CDR2: LGHNA and YSLEER. CDR3 length: 18 amino acids. This CDR3 is CASSQEVVLAGLYNEQFF. CDR3 nucleotide sequence: TGCGCCAGCAGCCAAGAAGTAGTACTAGCGGGCCTCTACAATGAGCAGTTCTTC.

This clonotype was counted only a few times. The chain employs TRBV20-1 and TRBJ1-2; 7 nucleotides align to TRBD1. The CDR3 totals 14 residues. Germline loops: CDR1 DFQATT, CDR2 SNEGSKA (reference sequence). J gave up 8 bases and V 3 bases, and 12 bases lay outside the gene matches. CDR3 DNA sequence: TGCAGTGCTAGCCCCCTAGGGGGCGCGGAGGGCTACACCTTC. Protein: CSASPLGGAEGYTF.

Comments on this clonotype: Its ends do not fully match the called genes, so a read error is possible. The chain links TRBV6-2 or TRBV6-3 to TRBJ2-6, with D tentatively TRBD1 (5 bases). The CDR3 is 16 amino acids. Germline assignment: CDR1 MNHEY and CDR2 SVGEGT. Here the CDR3 reads CASSYGSAPGANALTF. CDR3 sequence (DNA): TGTGCCAGCAGTTACGGGTCGGCTCCTGGGGCCAACGCCCTGACTTTC.

This sequence joins TRBV12-5 and TRBJ2-1; 12 bases align to TRBD2. The CDR3 totals 15 residues. V shed 4 bases and J 8 bases; nucleotides not matched to a gene: 6. Germline lookup yields CDR1 LGHNT and CDR2 FRNRAP. The CDR3 loop is CASGSRTSGIDEQFF. The CDR3 region has the DNA TGTGCTAGTGGTTCCCGGACTAGCGGGATCGATGAGCAGTTCTTC.

This chain connects TRBV20-1 to TRBJ2-1; D is tentatively TRBD1 or TRBD2 (5 bases each). Trimming shortened V by 6 bases and J by 9 bases, and 15 bases separated the two germline ends. Germline lookup yields CDR1 DFQATT and CDR2 SNEGSKA (reference sequence). The CDR3 consists of 12 residues. CDR3 protein: CSARKGGGEQFF. In nucleotides, the CDR3 is TGCAGTGCAAGAAAGGGTGGGGGTGAGCAGTTCTTC.

The V and J genes are TRBV5-1 and TRBJ2-3; D possibly uses TRBD1 or TRBD2 (5 bases each). Deletions cut 0 bases from V and 2 bases from J, with 13 bases between. The germline gives CDR1 SGHRS, CDR2 YFSETQ. CDR3 length: 16 residues. CDR3 in amino acids: CASSLGAGTHTDTQYF. CDR3 in DNA: TGCGCCAGCAGCTTGGGGGCCGGGACCCACACAGATACGCAGTATTTT. The variable domain in full, with the rest retrieved from reference TRBV5-1 and TRBJ2-3, is KAGVTQTPRYLIKTRGQQVTLSCSPISGHRSVSWYQQTPGQGLQFLFEYFSETQRNKGNFPGRFSGRQFSNSRSEMNVSTLELGDSALYLCASSLGAGTHTDTQYFGPGTRLTVL.

This chain uses TRBV10-3 with TRBJ1-2; D unresolved. The CDR3 is 13 amino acids. Trimming removed 0 bases at V and 4 bases at J, with 6 bases between. Germline CDR1 and CDR2: ENHRY and SYGVKD. CDR3 sequence: CAISESGLYGYTF. CDR3 nucleotides: TGTGCCATCAGTGAGTCAGGTCTCTATGGCTACACCTTC.

The chain combines TRBV7-2 with TRBJ2-7, with no clear D. The CDR3 contains 16 residues. The V gene lost 10 bases and the J gene lost 0 bases, with 22 bases spanning the gap. Germline V gene lookup returns CDR1 SGHTA and CDR2 FQGNSA. The CDR3 DNA reads TGTGCCATCGAAGCCCCGGGCCTCGTGGGCTCCTACGAGCAGTACTTC. Encoded protein: CAIEAPGLVGSYEQYF.